The 3 T cell receptor beta chains below were found in one sample sequenced in a study of tumor-infiltrating lymphocytes in primary liver carcinoma. Unsorted whole blood served as the source of blood RNA, and germline DNA was extracted as well. Starting from 500 ng of total RNA, TCR beta cDNA was produced with a primer in the constant region. What produced the TCR beta libraries was three nested multiplex PCR rounds using slightly modified ARM-PCR. The first two PCR rounds, approximately 10 cycles each, used TRBV1-TRBV30 forward primers and a C-beta reverse primer. TCRdb used MiXCR to reprocess the multiplex PCR reads, holding one entry per CDR3 protein. The table records about 180,000 distinct CDR3 sequences, roughly three fifths of them present only once. Sequencing was carried out using peripheral blood. All receptors derive from a man in his forties with primary liver carcinoma and hepatitis B virus infection.

The chain uses TRBV6-2 or TRBV6-3 and TRBJ2-1, with TRBD2 matching 11 bases. CDR1 and CDR2 (germline): MNHEY, SVGEGT. This CDR3 contains 15 residues. J gave up 7 bases and V 4 bases, and 6 bases lay outside the gene matches. Here the CDR3 DNA reads TGTGCCAGCAGTTGGGGTAGCGGGAGGGCTAATGAGCAGTTCTTC. Protein product: CASSWGSGRANEQFF.

This CDR3 reads CASSQGLAGVNEQFF. CDR3 DNA: TGTGCCAGCAGCCAAGGACTAGCGGGAGTCAATGAGCAGTTCTTC. This rearrangement joins TRBV6-6 to TRBJ2-1, with 13 nucleotides matching TRBD2. Germline V gene sequence: CDR1 MNHNY, CDR2 SVGAGI (reference sequence). CDR3 length: 15 amino acids. The trim removed 6 bases at V and 6 bases at J, leaving 5 bases unmatched.

Points on this clonotype: A read error is possible here, since a much larger clone lies one base away. The V gene is TRBV6-1, the J gene TRBJ2-7, with D possibly TRBD2 on 5 matching bases. The length of the CDR3 is 14 residues. The V gene's germline CDR1 is MNHNS and CDR2 SASEGT. The CDR3 sequence is CASREGGFSYEQYF. The CDR3 DNA sequence: TGTGCCAGCCGTGAAGGAGGATTTTCCTACGAGCAGTACTTC.